These 2 T cell receptor beta chains share one sample of origin, sequenced in a study of shared clonotypes between healthy human individuals. Sequenced by immunoSEQ multiplex PCR; TCRdb stores in-frame clones only, minus some. The sample shows hundreds of thousands of clones, roughly 80% of them seen only once. The source material was PBMCs. These receptors all stem from a woman aged 40 to 49 in good health. Some clones in this sample may be carry-over from other donors' samples.

This clone showed up just a few times. Additional DNA sequences in this sample encode the identical CDR3. The chain couples TRBV4-2 to TRBJ1-5; D is undetermined. The germline V gene has CDR1 LGHNA and CDR2 YNFKEQ. V dropped 0 bases and J dropped 5 bases, with 5 bases sitting between them. This CDR3 has 13 residues. Here the CDR3 DNA reads TGTGCCAGCAGCCAAGATAGGGATCAGCCCCAGCATTTT. Translating it yields CASSQDRDQPQHF.

The rearrangement uses TRBV5-1 and TRBJ2-7; 9 bases align to TRBD1. The V gene's germline CDR1 is SGHRS and CDR2 YFSETQ. CDR3 length: 15 amino acids. V lost 5 bases, J lost 3 bases, and 9 bases stayed unmatched. DNA for the CDR3: TGCGCCAGCAGTTCAGGACAGGGGACGAACTACGAGCAGTACTTC. As protein: CASSSGQGTNYEQYF. The whole variable domain, remainder taken from reference TRBV5-1 and TRBJ2-7, is KAGVTQTPRYLIKTRGQQVTLSCSPISGHRSVSWYQQTPGQGLQFLFEYFSETQRNKGNFPGRFSGRQFSNSRSEMNVSTLELGDSALYLCASSSGQGTNYEQYFGPGTRLTVT.